A single sample is the source of the 9 T cell receptor beta chains below, sequenced in a study of blood T cell repertoires in COVID-19. The assay was immunoSEQ multiplex PCR, and TCRdb's table has in-frame clones only and misses some. The sample yields more than 350,000 clones, approximately 87% seen once. The specimen sequenced was PBMCs or T cells enriched from blood (not recorded which). The source is a woman in her forties or fifties who had recovered from COVID-19.

This clone occurred a few times. The genes are TRBV6-2 or TRBV6-3 and TRBJ1-5, with D perhaps matching TRBD1 (6 bases). There are 13 residues in the CDR3. V was shortened by 5 bases and J by 6 bases, with 11 bases between the two germline ends. CDR1 and CDR2 from the germline V gene are MNHEY and SVGEGT. As DNA, the CDR3 is TGTGCCAGCAGTCTTCCAGGGGTTCAGCCCCAGCATTTT. Its translation is CASSLPGVQPQHF.

A few counts support this clone. The gene calls are TRBV20-1 and TRBJ2-7; 8 bases align to TRBD2. This CDR3 is 14 amino acids long. After removal of 3 bases from V and 2 bases from J, the junction contained 6 bases not matched to a gene. The germline CDR1 and CDR2 sequences are DFQATT and SNEGSKA (reference sequence). CDR3 in DNA: TGCAGTGCTAGTTTTAGCGGGGTGACCTACGAGCAGTACTTC. Its translation is CSASFSGVTYEQYF.

The chain uses TRBV7-2 and TRBJ2-2, with TRBD1 as a possible D gene (6 bases). This CDR3 has 17 residues. Germline V CDR1 and CDR2: SGHTA, FQGNSA. Trimming cost V 4 bases and J 3 bases, with 18 bases left between them. The CDR3, as DNA: TGTGCCAGCAGCTCCAGGGGCTACGCTGGCGACACCGGGGAGCTGTTTTTT. This sequence encodes CASSSRGYAGDTGELFF.

This clone was recorded only once. The chain is built from TRBV6-5 and TRBJ1-6, with D tentatively TRBD1 (6 bases). Germline V lookup: CDR1 MNHEY, CDR2 SVGAGI. V gave up 11 bases and J gave up 7 bases, with 15 bases separating them. There are 13 residues in the CDR3. CDR3 in amino acids: CAGRTALNSPLHF. CDR3 in DNA: TGTGCCGGGCGGACAGCCTTGAATTCACCCCTCCACTTT.

The J gene is TRBJ1-1, the V gene TRBV30, with a tentative D call TRBD1 (5 bases). The ends were cut back, 3 bases at V and 4 bases at J, with 9 bases in the middle. Germline-derived CDR1 and CDR2 are GTSNPN and SVGIG (reference sequence). The CDR3 has 12 amino acids. CDR3 nucleotides: TGTGCCTGGAGCCCGGGGGGCACTGAAGCTTTCTTT. Amino acid sequence: CAWSPGGTEAFF. Full variable domain (remainder filled in from reference TRBV30 and TRBJ1-1): SQTIHQWPATLVQPVGSPLSLECTVEGTSNPNLYWYRQAAGRGLQLLFYSVGIGQISSEVPQNLSASRPQDRQFILSSKKLLLSDSGFYLCAWSPGGTEAFFGQGTRLTVV.

The V call is TRBV30, the J call TRBJ1-1, with 9 bases aligning to TRBD1. With 5 bases clipped from V and 3 bases from J, the junction kept 1 base outside the gene matches. The CDR3 length is 12 residues. Germline V CDR1 and CDR2: GTSNPN, SVGIG (reference sequence). CDR3 DNA sequence: TGTGCCTGGGGACAGGGGTACACTGAAGCTTTCTTT. Translation: CAWGQGYTEAFF.

The J gene is TRBJ1-2, the V gene TRBV7-2; a weak D match, TRBD1 (5 bases). The V gene's germline CDR1 is SGHTA and CDR2 FQGNSA. The CDR3 is 15 amino acids. V was trimmed by 5 bases and J by 7 bases, leaving 20 bases between them. CDR3: CASSPTRTGIGGYTF. The CDR3, as DNA: TGTGCCAGCAGCCCAACGAGAACAGGAATTGGTGGCTACACCTTC.

This chain uses TRBV28 with TRBJ1-6; the match to TRBD1 covers 7 bases. CDR3 length: 14 residues. CDR1 and CDR2 from the germline V gene are MDHEN and SYDVKM. Trimming at V came to 6 bases and at J to 5 bases, leaving 4 bases not matched to a gene. CDR3 residues: CASSKGTDNSPLHF. The CDR3 nucleotides read TGTGCCAGCAGCAAAGGGACAGATAATTCACCCCTCCACTTT.

The chain links TRBV29-1 to TRBJ2-3, with TRBD2 identical over 8 bases. The germline gives CDR1 SQVTM, CDR2 ANQGSEA. Trimming took 6 bases from V and 4 from J; bases not matched to a gene: 3. The CDR3 extends over 12 amino acids. The CDR3 spells CSVGAGADTQYF. CDR3 nucleotides: TGCAGCGTAGGAGCGGGGGCAGATACGCAGTATTTT.